This TCR beta chain was captured by sequencing in a study of radiation and T cells in renal cell carcinoma. Study findings and constraints: Baseline intratumoral clonotype presence is unknown without pretreatment biopsies. Top tumor clonotypes rose in blood 2 weeks post-radiation, then contracted.

The data were produced by immunoSEQ multiplex PCR, yet TCRdb's version contains in-frame clones alone and is incomplete. This table has around 81,000 clones, around four fifths appearing once. V lost 4 bases to trimming and J lost 1 base; unmatched junction nucleotides: 7. Germline CDR1 is MDHEN and CDR2 is SYDVKM. The CDR3 extends over 16 amino acids. To note about this clone: Its antigen is not identified.

Time point denoted: blood 4 weeks post-SBRT, at nephrectomy. Treatment meaning: 15 Gy SBRT to primary tumor, nephrectomy 4 weeks later. Serial blood draws occurred at baseline and 2 and 4 weeks post-SBRT. The tumor was a clear cell renal cell carcinoma. This receptor was obtained from a man in his fifties with renal cell carcinoma. This sample comprised blood, obtained from a patient whose treatment included radiotherapy and nephrectomy. V usage is TRBV28 and J usage is TRBJ1-5, with 7 bases lining up with TRBD1. The CDR3: CASSSGTVLSNQPQHF. CDR3 bases: TGTGCCAGCAGTTCTGGGACAGTCCTAAGCAATCAGCCCCAGCATTTT.